This TCR beta chain was captured in a study of cytomegalovirus exposure and HLA in healthy donors. The V end lost 5 bases, the J end lost 8 bases, and 8 bases lay between the germline ends. Per germline, CDR1 SGHTA and CDR2 FQGTGA. The length of the CDR3 is 11 residues. Primers: 60 Vbeta forward and 13 Jbeta reverse. Sequenced by immunoSEQ multiplex PCR; TCRdb stores in-frame clones only, minus some. The sample holds 200,000 to 300,000 clones, around 80% seen once. This TCR was sampled from a woman aged 40 to 50 in good health and CMV-seropositive. V usage is TRBV7-3 and J usage is TRBJ2-3; no reliable D call. Sequenced: PBMCs. CDR3 coding DNA: TGTGCCAGCAGCCCCCCGGGTACGCAGTATTTT. This sequence encodes CASSPPGTQYF.